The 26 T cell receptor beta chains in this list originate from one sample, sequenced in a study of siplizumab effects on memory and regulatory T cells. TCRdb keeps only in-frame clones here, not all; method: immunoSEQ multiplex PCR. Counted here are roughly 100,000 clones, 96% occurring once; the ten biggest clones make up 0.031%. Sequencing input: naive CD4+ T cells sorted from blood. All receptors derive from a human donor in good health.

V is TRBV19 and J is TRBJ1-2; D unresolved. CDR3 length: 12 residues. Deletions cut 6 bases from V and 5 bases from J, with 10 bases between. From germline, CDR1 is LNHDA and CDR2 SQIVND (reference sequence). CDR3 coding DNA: TGTGCCAGTAGGCAGGTCGGTTATGGCTACACCTTC. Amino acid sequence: CASRQVGYGYTF.

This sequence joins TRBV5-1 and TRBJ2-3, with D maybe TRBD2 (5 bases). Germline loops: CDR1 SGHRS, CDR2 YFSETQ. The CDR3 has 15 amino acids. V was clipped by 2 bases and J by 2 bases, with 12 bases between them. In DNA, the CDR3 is TGCGCCAGCAGCTTCGAACTAGAATCCACAGATACGCAGTATTTT. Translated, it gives CASSFELESTDTQYF.

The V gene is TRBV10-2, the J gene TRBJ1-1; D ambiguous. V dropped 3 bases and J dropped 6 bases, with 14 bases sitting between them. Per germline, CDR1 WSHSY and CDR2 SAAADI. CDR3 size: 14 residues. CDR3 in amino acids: CASSDPGFEAEAFF. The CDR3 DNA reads TGCGCCAGCAGTGACCCAGGTTTTGAAGCTGAAGCTTTCTTT.

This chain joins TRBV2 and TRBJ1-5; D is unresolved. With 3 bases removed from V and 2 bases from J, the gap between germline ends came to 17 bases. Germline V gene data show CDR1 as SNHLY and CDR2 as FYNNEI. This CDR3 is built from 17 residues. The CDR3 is CASSDSREGMGNQPQHF. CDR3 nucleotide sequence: TGTGCCAGCAGTGATTCAAGGGAGGGCATGGGCAATCAGCCCCAGCATTTT.

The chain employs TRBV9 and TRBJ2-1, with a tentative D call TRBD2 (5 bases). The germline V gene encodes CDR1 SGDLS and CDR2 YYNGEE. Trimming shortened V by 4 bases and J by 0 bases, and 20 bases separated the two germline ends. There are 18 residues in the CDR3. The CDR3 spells CASSPGKGYRSSYNEQFF. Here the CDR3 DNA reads TGTGCCAGCAGCCCGGGGAAGGGTTATCGGAGCTCCTACAATGAGCAGTTCTTC.

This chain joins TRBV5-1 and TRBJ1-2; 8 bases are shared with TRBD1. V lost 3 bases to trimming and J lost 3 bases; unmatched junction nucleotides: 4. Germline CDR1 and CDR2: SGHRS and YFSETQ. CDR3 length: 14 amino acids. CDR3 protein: CASSYSDRDYGYTF. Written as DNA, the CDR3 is TGCGCCAGCAGCTATTCGGACAGGGACTATGGCTACACCTTC. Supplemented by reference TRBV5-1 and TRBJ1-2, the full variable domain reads KAGVTQTPRYLIKTRGQQVTLSCSPISGHRSVSWYQQTPGQGLQFLFEYFSETQRNKGNFPGRFSGRQFSNSRSEMNVSTLELGDSALYLCASSYSDRDYGYTFGSGTRLTVV.

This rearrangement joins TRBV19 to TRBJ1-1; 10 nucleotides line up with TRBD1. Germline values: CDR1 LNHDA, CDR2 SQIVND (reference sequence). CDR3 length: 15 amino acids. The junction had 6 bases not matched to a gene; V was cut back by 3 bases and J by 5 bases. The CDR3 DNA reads TGTGCCAGTAGTATTGGGGACAGGGGTTGGACTGAAGCTTTCTTT. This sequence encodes CASSIGDRGWTEAFF.

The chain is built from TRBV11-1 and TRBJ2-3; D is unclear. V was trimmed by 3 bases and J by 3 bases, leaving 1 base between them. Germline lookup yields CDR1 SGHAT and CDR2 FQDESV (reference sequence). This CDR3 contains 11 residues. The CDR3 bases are TGTGCCAGCAGCTTTACAGATACGCAGTATTTT. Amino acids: CASSFTDTQYF.

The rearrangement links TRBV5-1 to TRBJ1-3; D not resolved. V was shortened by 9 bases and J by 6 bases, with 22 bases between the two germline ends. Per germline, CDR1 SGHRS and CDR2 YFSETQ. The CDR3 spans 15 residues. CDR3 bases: TGCGCCAATCTAAGGACCCCGGTAATTTTAAACACCATATATTTT. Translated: CANLRTPVILNTIYF.

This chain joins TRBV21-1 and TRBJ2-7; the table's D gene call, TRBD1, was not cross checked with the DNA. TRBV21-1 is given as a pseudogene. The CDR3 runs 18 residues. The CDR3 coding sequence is TGTGCCAGCAGCAACAGGGACAGTCCCGCCGCGCGGGGCTACGAGCAGTACTTC. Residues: CASSNRDSPAARGYEQYF.

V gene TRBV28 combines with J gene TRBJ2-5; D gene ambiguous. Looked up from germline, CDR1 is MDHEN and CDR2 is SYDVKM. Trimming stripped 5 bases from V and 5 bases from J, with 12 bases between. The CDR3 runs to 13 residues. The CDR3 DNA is TGTGCCAGCAGTAACAGCTTTGGCGAGACCCAGTACTTC. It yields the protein CASSNSFGETQYF.

The CDR3 protein is CASSRDPKSNQPQHF. DNA for the CDR3: TGTGCCAGCAGCCGGGACCCGAAAAGCAATCAGCCCCAGCATTTT. V and J are TRBV5-4 and TRBJ1-5; D is possibly TRBD1 (5 bases). V was clipped by 4 bases and J by 1 base, with 12 bases between them. Germline V CDR1 and CDR2: SGHNT, YYREEE (reference sequence). The CDR3 runs to 15 residues.

CDR3 DNA: TGTGCCAGTAGCCCCGGGACAGCCTATGGCTACACCTTC. Translation: CASSPGTAYGYTF. The chain joins TRBV19 to TRBJ1-2; 7 bases line up with TRBD1. Unmatched junction bases numbered 5, after V lost 6 bases and J lost 4 bases. This CDR3 contains 13 residues. CDR1 and CDR2 from the germline V gene are LNHDA and SQIVND (reference sequence).

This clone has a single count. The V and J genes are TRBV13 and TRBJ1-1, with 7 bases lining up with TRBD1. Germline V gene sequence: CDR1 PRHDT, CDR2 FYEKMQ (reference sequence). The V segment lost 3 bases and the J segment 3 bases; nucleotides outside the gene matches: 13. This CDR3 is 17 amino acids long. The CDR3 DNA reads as TGTGCCAGCAGCTTCCGCACAGGGGCCCCGGCGGACACTGAAGCTTTCTTT. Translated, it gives CASSFRTGAPADTEAFF.

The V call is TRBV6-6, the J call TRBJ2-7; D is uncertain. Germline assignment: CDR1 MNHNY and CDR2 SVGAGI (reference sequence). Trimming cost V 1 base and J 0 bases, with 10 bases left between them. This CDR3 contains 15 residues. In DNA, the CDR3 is TGTGCCAGCAGTTACTTACAGCAAGCCTCCTACGAGCAGTACTTC. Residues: CASSYLQQASYEQYF.

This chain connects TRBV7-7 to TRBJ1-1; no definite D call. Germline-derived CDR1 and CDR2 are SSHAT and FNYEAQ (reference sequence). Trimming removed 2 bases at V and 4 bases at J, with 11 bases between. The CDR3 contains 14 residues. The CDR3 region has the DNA TGTGCCAGCAGCTTATACCCCTGGAGCACTGAAGCTTTCTTT. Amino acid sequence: CASSLYPWSTEAFF.

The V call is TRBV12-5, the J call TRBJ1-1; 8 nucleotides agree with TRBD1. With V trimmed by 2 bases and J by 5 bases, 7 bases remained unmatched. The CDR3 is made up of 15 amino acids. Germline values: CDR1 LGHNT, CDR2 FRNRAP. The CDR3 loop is CASGLSAGGQTEAFF. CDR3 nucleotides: TGTGCTAGTGGTTTGAGCGCAGGGGGCCAGACTGAAGCTTTCTTT.

Here the CDR3 DNA reads TGTGCCAGCAGCCTTACGGGGCCAACTAATGAAAAACTGTTTTTT. Its translation: CASSLTGPTNEKLFF. V and J are TRBV5-5 and TRBJ1-4; TRBD1 is a possible D gene (5 bases). The V end was cut by 4 bases, the J end by 0 bases, with 10 bases between. Per the germline V gene, CDR1 is SGHKS and CDR2 is YYEKEE (reference sequence). CDR3 length: 15 amino acids.

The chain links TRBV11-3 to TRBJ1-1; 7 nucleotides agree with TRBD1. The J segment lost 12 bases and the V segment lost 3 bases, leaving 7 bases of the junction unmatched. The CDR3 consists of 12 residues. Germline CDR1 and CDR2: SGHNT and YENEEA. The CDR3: CASSFPDREPFF. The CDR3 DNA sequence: TGTGCCAGCAGCTTTCCCGACAGGGAACCTTTCTTT.

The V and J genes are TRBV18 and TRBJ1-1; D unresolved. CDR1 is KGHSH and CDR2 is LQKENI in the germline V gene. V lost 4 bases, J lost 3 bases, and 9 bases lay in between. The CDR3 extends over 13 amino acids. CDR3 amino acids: CASSRGIDTEAFF. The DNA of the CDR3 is TGTGCCAGCTCACGAGGAATCGACACTGAAGCTTTCTTT.

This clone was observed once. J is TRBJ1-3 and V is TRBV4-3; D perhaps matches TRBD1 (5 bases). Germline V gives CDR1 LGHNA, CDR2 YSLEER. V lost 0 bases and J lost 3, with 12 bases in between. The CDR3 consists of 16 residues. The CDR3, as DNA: TGCGCCAGCAGCCAAGAAAAAATGGGACTTGGAAACACCATATATTTT. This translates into CASSQEKMGLGNTIYF.

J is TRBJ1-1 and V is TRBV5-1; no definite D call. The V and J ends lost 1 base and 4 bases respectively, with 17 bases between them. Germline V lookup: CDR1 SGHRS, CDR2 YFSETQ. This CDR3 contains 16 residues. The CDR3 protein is CASSLSGMTVSTEAFF. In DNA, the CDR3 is TGCGCCAGCAGCTTGAGCGGCATGACGGTGAGCACTGAAGCTTTCTTT. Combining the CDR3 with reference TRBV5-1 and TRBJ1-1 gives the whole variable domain KAGVTQTPRYLIKTRGQQVTLSCSPISGHRSVSWYQQTPGQGLQFLFEYFSETQRNKGNFPGRFSGRQFSNSRSEMNVSTLELGDSALYLCASSLSGMTVSTEAFFGQGTRLTVV.

CDR3: CASRWGGSNQPQHF. The DNA for the CDR3 is TGTGCCAGCAGATGGGGGGGCAGCAATCAGCCCCAGCATTTT. The J gene is TRBJ1-5, the V gene TRBV5-6; D possibly corresponds to TRBD1 (6 bases). The CDR3 sequence is 14 residues long. V lost 5 bases to trimming and J lost 1 base, with 10 bases between them. Germline V gene sequence: CDR1 SGHDT, CDR2 YYEEEE. Full variable domain (outside the CDR3, taken from reference TRBV5-6 and TRBJ1-5): DAGVTQSPTHLIKTRGQQVTLRCSPKSGHDTVSWYQQALGQGPQFIFQYYEEEERQRGNFPDRFSGHQFPNYSSELNVNALLLGDSALYLCASRWGGSNQPQHFGDGTRLSIL.

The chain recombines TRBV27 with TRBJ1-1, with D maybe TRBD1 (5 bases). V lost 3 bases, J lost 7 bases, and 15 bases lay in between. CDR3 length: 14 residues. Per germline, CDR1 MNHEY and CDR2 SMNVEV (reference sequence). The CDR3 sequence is CASSFSYDGHEAFF. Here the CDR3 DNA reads TGTGCCAGCAGTTTTTCCTACGACGGACATGAAGCTTTCTTT.

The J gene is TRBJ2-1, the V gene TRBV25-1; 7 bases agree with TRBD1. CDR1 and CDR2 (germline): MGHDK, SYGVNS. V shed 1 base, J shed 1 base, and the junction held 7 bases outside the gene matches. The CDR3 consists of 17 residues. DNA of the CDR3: TGTGCCAGCAGTGAATCTGTGGGGGACAGATCCTACAATGAGCAGTTCTTC. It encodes CASSESVGDRSYNEQFF.

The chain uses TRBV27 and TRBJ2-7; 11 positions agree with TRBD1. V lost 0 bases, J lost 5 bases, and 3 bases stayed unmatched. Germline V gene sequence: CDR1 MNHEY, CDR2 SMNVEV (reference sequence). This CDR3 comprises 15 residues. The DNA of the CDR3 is TGTGCCAGCAGTTTATCCTGGACAGGGGGCCACGAGCAGTACTTC. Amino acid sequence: CASSLSWTGGHEQYF.